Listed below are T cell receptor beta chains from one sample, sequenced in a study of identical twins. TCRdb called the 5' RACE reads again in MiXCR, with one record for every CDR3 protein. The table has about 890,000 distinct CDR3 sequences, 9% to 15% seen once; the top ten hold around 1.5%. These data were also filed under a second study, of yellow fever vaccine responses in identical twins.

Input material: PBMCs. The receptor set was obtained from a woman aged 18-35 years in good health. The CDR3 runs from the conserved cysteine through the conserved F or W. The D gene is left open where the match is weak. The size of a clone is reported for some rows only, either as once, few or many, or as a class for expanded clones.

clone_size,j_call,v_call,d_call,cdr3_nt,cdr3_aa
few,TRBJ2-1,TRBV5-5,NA,TGTGCCAGCAGCCTAGGACTGGGGGAAGGTGAGCAGTTCTTC,CASSLGLGEGEQFF
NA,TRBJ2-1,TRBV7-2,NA,TGTGCGAGCCGGGGGCCGGAAGAGCAGTTCTTC,CASRGPEEQFF
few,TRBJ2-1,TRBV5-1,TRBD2,TGCGCCAGCAGCACACAACCTCTAGCGGGAGCCGACAATGAGCAGTTCTTC,CASSTQPLAGADNEQFF
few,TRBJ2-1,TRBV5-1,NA,TGCGCCAGCAGCTTGGTTGGGGATTTCGGGCACAATGAGCAGTTCTTC,CASSLVGDFGHNEQFF
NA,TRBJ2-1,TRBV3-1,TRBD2,TGTGCCAGCAGCCCCAGCGGGGGGCGATACAATGAGCAGTTCTTC,CASSPSGGRYNEQFF
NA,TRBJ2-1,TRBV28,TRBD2,TGTGCCAGCAGTTCCGGGACTAGCGGGAGTTTCAATGAGCAGTTCTTC,CASSSGTSGSFNEQFF
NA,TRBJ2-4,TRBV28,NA,TGTGCCAGCAGTACCCTCAGGGGCCAAAACATTCAGTACTTC,CASSTLRGQNIQYF
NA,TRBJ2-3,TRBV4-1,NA,TGCGCCAGCAGCCAAGCGGTCTCCGGGTCAGATACGCAGTATTTT,CASSQAVSGSDTQYF
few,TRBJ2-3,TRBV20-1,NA,TGCAGTGCTAGCGGGCCCCCAACGCAGTATTTT,CSASGPPTQYF
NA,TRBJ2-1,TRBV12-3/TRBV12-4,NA,TGTGCCAGCAGTGAGGACAGTCAGAAGGGGGATGAGCAGTTCTTC,CASSEDSQKGDEQFF
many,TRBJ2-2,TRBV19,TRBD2,TGTGCCAGTAGTCCCCGGTCTAGCGGGGGTGTCGGGGAGCTGTTTTTT,CASSPRSSGGVGELFF
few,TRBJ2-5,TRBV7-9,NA,TGTGCCAGCAGCTTAGCTAGCGGACCCAAAGAGACCCAGTACTTC,CASSLASGPKETQYF
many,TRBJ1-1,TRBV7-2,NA,TGTGCCAGCAGCTGGGGTGCCGGGAACACTGAAGCTTTCTTT,CASSWGAGNTEAFF
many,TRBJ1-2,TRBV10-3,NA,TGTGCCATCAGTGAGTCGTCATTTGGCTATGGCTACACCTTC,CAISESSFGYGYTF
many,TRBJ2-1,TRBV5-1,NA,TGCGCCAGCAGCCTCTCGGACTTCTCCTACAATGAGCAGTTCTTC,CASSLSDFSYNEQFF
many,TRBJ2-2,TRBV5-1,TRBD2,TGCGCCAGCAGCCCCGGACTAGCGGGGGGATCCACCGGGGAGCTGTTTTTT,CASSPGLAGGSTGELFF
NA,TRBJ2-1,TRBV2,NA,TGTGCCAGCAGTGAAGCGGGGCGGGAGCAGTTCTTC,CASSEAGREQFF
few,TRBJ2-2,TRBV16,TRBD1,TGTGCCAGCAAAGATCAGGGGGCCATGAACACCGGGGAGCTGTTTTTT,CASKDQGAMNTGELFF
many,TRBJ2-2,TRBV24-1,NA,TGTGCCACCAGGGGGACTAACACCGGGGAGCTGTTTTTT,CATRGTNTGELFF
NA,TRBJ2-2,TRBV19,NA,TGTGCCAGTGGCCAGGTCGGATCCACCGGGGAGCTGTTTTTT,CASGQVGSTGELFF
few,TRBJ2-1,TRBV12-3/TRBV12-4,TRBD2,TGTGCCAGCAGTTTAGGACTACTAGCGGGACCTTCCAGCTCCTACAATGAGCAGTTCTTC,CASSLGLLAGPSSSYNEQFF
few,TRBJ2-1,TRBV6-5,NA,TGTGCCAGCAGTTACAAGGCCTACTCCTACAATGAGCAGTTCTTC,CASSYKAYSYNEQFF
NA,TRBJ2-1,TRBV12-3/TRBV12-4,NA,TGTGCCAGCAGTCCGGACAGTCTGGCGCCCAATGAGCAGTTCTTC,CASSPDSLAPNEQFF
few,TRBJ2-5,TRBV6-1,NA,TGTGCCAGCAGGGACCAGAGGGGCAGGGAGACCCAGTACTTC,CASRDQRGRETQYF
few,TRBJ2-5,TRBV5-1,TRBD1,TGCGCCAGCAGCATCGGGACAGTCAAAGAGACCCAGTACTTC,CASSIGTVKETQYF
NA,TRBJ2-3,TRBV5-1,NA,TGCGCCAGCAGCTTCGGCGCCCCAGATACGCAGTATTTT,CASSFGAPDTQYF
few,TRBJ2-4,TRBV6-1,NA,TGTGCCAGCAGTGAACGGAGTCAGGAGTTACAAAAAAACATTCAGTACTTC,CASSERSQELQKNIQYF
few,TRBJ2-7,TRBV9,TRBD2,TGTGCCAGCAGCCCCTCCGGACTAGACTCCTACGAGCAGTACTTC,CASSPSGLDSYEQYF
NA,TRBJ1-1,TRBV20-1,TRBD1,TGCAGTGCTAGCGGACAGGGGAGATCGGCAGTCGGAGCTTTCTTT,CSASGQGRSAVGAFF
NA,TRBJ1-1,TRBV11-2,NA,TGTGCCAGCAGCTTGACAGTTTTGAACACTGAAGCTTTCTTT,CASSLTVLNTEAFF
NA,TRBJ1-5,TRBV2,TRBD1,TGTGCCAGCAGTACAGGGGGCCGGGAGCCCCAGCATTTT,CASSTGGREPQHF
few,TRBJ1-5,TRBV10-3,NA,TGTGCCATCGGGGAGCCCAATCAGCCCCAGCATTTT,CAIGEPNQPQHF
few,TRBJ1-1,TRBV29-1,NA,TGCAGCGTGACAGGACGCGAACGAGGGATGAACACTGAAGCTTTCTTT,CSVTGRERGMNTEAFF
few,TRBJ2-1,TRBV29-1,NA,TGCAGCGTCCTAGCCCGCCCTAGTGTCTATGAGCAGTTCTTC,CSVLARPSVYEQFF
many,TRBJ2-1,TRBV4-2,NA,TGTGCCAGCAGCCCACAAAGCGGAAGCTCCTACAATGAGCAGTTCTTC,CASSPQSGSSYNEQFF
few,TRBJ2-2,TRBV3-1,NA,TGTGCCAGCACCCGATATGGGGGACCCCTCATCGTGGGCACCGGGGAGCTGTTTTTT,CASTRYGGPLIVGTGELFF
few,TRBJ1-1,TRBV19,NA,TGTGCCAGTAGTATGGGGTTGAACACTGAAGCTTTCTTT,CASSMGLNTEAFF
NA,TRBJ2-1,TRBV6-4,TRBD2,TGTGCCAGCAGTGATGGGACTAGCGGCAGTTACAATGAGCAGTTCTTC,CASSDGTSGSYNEQFF
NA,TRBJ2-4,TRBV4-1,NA,TGCGCCAGCAGCCAAGATTCGGTTCGAGCGATTCAGTACTTC,CASSQDSVRAIQYF
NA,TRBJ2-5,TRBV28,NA,TGTGCCAGCAGTCCTCCGGGGAGTAGAGAGACCCAGTACTTC,CASSPPGSRETQYF
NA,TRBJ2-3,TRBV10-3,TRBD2,TGTGCCATCAGCAAATTACTAGCGGGAGGCAGCACAGATACGCAGTATTTT,CAISKLLAGGSTDTQYF
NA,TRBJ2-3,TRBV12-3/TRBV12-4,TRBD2,TGTGCCAGCCGAGCGGGGGGGCTGAATACGCAGTATTTT,CASRAGGLNTQYF
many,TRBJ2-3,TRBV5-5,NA,TGTGCCAGCATGCCCCGGGACCCATCCACAGATACGCAGTATTTT,CASMPRDPSTDTQYF
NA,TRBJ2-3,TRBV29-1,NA,TGCAGCGTTGTCGGTTATTTCGGCACAGATACGCAGTATTTT,CSVVGYFGTDTQYF
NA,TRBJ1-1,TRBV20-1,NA,TGCAGTGCTAGAGGGGCCAGGAACACTGAAGCTTTCTTT,CSARGARNTEAFF
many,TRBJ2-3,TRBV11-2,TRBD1,TGTGCCAGCAGCTCGGACAGGGTCACAGATACGCAGTATTTT,CASSSDRVTDTQYF